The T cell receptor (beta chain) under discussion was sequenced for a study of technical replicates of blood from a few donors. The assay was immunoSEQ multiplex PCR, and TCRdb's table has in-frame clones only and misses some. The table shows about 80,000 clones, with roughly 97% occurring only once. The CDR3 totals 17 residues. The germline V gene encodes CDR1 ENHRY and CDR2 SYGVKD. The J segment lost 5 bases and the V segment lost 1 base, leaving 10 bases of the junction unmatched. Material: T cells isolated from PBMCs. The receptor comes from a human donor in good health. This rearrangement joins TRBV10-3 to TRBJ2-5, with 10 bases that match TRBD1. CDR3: CAISEFLPGTGEETQYF. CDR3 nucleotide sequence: TGTGCCATCAGTGAGTTTCTACCCGGGACAGGGGAGGAGACCCAGTACTTC.